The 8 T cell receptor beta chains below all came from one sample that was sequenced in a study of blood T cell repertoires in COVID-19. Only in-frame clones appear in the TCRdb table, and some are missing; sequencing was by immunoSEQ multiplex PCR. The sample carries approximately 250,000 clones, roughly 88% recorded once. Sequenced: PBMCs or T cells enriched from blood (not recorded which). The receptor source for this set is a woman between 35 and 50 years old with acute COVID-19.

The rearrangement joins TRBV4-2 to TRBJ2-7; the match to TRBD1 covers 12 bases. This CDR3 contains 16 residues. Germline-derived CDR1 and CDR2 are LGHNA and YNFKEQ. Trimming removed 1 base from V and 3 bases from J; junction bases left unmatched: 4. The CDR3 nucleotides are TGTGCCAGCAGCCAAGTAGGGACAGGGGGCAACTACGAGCAGTACTTC. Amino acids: CASSQVGTGGNYEQYF.

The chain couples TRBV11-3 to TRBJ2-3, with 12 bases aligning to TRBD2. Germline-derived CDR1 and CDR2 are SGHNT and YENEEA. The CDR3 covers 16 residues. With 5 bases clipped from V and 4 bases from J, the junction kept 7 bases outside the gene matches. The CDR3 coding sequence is TGTGCCAGCAGCCTGGGACTAGCGGGTCCCTCAGATACGCAGTATTTT. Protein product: CASSLGLAGPSDTQYF.

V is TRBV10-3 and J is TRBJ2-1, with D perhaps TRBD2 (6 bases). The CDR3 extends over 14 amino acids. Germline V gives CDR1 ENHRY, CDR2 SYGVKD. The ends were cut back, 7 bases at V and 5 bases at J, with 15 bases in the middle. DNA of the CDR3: TGTGCCATCATAGGGGAGGACGGGAACAATGAGCAGTTCTTC. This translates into CAIIGEDGNNEQFF.

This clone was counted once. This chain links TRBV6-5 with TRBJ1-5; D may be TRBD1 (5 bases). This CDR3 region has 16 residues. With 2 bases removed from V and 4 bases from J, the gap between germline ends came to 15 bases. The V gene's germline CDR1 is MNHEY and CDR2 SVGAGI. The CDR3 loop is CASSYLGSGKNQPQHF. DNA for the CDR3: TGTGCCAGCAGTTACCTCGGGTCAGGGAAGAATCAGCCCCAGCATTTT.

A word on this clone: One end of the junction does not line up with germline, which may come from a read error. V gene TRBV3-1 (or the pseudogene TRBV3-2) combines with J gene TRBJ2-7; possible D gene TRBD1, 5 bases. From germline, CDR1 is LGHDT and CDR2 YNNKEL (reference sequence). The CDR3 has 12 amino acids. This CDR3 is CASSKDSYEQYF. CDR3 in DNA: TGTGCCAGCAGCAAAGACAGCTACGAGCAGTACTTC.

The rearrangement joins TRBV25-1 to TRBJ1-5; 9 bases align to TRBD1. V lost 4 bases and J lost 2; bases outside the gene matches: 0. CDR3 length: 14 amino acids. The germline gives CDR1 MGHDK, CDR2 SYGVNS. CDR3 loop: CASSGTGGNQPQHF. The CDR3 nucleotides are TGTGCCAGCAGTGGGACAGGGGGCAATCAGCCCCAGCATTTT.

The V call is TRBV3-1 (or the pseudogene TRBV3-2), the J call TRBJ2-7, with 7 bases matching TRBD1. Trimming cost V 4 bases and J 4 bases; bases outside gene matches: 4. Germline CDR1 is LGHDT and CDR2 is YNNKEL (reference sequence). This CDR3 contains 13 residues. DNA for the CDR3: TGTGCCAGCAGCCTAGGGGACAGTTACGAGCAGTACGTC. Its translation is CASSLGDSYEQYV.

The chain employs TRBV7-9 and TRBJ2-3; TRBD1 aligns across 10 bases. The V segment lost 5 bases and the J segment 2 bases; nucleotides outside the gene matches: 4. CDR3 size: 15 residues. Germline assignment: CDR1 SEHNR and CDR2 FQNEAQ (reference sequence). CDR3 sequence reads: CASSETGGITDTQYF. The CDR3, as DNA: TGTGCCAGCAGCGAGACAGGGGGCATCACAGATACGCAGTATTTT. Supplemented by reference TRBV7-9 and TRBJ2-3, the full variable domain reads DTGVSQNPRHKITKRGQNVTFRCDPISEHNRLYWYRQTLGQGPEFLTYFQNEAQLEKSRLLSDRFSAERPKGSFSTLEIQRTEQGDSAMYLCASSETGGITDTQYFGPGTRLTVL.